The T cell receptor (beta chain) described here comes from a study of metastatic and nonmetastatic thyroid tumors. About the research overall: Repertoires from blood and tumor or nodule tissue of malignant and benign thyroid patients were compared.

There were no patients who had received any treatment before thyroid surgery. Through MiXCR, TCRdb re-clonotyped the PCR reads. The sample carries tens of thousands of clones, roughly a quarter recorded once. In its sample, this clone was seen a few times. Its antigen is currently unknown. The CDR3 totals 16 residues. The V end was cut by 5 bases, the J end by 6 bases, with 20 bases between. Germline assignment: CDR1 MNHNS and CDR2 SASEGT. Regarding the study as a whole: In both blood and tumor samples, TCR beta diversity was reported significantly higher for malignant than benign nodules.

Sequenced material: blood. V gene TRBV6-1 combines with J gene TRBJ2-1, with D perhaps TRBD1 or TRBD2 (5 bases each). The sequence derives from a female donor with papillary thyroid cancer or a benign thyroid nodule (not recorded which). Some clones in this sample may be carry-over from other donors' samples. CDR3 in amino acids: CASSREVGCGGNEQFF. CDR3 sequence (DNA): TGTGCCAGCAGTCGTGAGGTGGGGTGTGGGGGCAATGAGCAGTTCTTC.